This T cell receptor (beta chain) originates from a study of CD8+ T cells in alopecia areata. Findings and caveats of the study: Normal skin's resident alphabeta T cells are sequenced alongside lesional scalp T cells.

Germline V gene lookup returns CDR1 SGHRS and CDR2 YFSETQ. This CDR3 comprises 13 residues. Trimming at V came to 3 bases and at J to 1 base, leaving 1 base not matched to a gene. On this clone itself: Antigen specificity is unknown.

Sequencing relied on a cDNA template that was reverse transcribed from extracted RNA. Sequencing was performed with immunoSEQ multiplex PCR; in TCRdb, only in-frame clones are kept and a portion is missing. The data show around 140,000 clones, about 51% seen once. Source: CD4+ T cells sorted from blood, taken at week 0. The clonotype comes from a human donor with alopecia areata. The gene calls are TRBV5-1 and TRBJ2-7; 7 nucleotides align to TRBD1. The CDR3, as DNA: TGCGCCAGCAGCTGGGGACAGTCCTACGAGCAGTACTTC. Translation gives CASSWGQSYEQYF.